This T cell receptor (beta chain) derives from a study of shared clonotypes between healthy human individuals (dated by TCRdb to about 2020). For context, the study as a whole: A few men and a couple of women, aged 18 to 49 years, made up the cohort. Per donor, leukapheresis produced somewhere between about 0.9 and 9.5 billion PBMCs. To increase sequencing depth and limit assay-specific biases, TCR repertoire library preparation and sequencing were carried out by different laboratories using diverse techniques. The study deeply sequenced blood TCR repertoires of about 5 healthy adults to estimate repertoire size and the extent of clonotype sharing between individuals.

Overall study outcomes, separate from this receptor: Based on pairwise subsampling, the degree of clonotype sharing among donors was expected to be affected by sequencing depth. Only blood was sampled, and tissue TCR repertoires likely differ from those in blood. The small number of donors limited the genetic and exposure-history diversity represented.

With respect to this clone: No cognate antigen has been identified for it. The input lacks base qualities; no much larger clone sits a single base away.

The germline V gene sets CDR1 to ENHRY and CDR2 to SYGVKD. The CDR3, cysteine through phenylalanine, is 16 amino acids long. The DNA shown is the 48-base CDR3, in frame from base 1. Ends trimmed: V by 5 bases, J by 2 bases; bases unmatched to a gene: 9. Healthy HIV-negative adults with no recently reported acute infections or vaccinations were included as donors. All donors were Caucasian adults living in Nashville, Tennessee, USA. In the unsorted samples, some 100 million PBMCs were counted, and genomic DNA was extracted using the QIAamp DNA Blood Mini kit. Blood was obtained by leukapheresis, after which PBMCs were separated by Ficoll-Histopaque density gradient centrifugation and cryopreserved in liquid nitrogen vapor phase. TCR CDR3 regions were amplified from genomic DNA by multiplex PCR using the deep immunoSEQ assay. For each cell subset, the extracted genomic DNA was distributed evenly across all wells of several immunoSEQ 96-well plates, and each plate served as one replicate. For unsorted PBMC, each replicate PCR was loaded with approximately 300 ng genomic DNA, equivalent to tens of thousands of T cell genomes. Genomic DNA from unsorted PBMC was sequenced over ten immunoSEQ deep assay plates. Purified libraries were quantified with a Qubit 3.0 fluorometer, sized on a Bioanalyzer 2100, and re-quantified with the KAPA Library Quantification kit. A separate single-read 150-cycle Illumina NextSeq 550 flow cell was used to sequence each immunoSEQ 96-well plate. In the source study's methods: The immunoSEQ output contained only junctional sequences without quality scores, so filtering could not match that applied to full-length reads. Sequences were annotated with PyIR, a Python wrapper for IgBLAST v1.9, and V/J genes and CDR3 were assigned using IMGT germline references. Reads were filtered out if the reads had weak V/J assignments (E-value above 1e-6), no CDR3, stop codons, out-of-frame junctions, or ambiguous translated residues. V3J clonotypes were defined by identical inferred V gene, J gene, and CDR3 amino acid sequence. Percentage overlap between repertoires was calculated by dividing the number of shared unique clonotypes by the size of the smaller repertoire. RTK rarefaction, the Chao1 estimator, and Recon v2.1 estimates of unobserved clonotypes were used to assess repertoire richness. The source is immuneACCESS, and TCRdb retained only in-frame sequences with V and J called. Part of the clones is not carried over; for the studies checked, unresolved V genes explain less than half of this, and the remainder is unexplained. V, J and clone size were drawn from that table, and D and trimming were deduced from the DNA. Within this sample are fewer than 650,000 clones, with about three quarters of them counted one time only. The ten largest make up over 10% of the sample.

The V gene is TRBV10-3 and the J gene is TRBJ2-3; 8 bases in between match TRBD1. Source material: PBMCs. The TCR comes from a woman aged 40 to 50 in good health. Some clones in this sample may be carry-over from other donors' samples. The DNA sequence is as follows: TGTGCCATCAGTAACCCCTCGGGACAGGTCACAGATACGCAGTATTTT. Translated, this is CAISNPSGQVTDTQYF.